This T cell receptor beta chain was observed in a study of technical replicates of blood from a few donors. TCRdb's table, derived via immunoSEQ multiplex PCR, lists solely in-frame clones and lacks some. The sample carries 50,000 to 80,000 clones, 88% recorded once. Trimming shortened V by 9 bases and J by 4 bases, and 21 bases separated the two germline ends. In germline, CDR1 is LNHDA, CDR2 SQIVND (reference sequence). The CDR3 length is 15 residues. The chain is built from TRBV19 and TRBJ1-2; the D is unclear. Sample: PBMCs. This TCR was recovered from a human donor in good health. Some clones in this sample may be carry-over from other donors' samples. The CDR3 here is CASIAVTATGYGYTF. The CDR3 nucleotides are TGTGCCAGCATTGCGGTGACGGCGACGGGCTATGGCTACACCTTC. Full variable domain (outside the CDR3, taken from reference TRBV19 and TRBJ1-2): DGGITQSPKYLFRKEGQNVTLSCEQNLNHDAMYWYRQDPGQGLRLIYYSQIVNDFQKGDIAEGYSVSREKKESFPLTVTSAQKNPTAFYLCASIAVTATGYGYTFGSGTRLTVV.